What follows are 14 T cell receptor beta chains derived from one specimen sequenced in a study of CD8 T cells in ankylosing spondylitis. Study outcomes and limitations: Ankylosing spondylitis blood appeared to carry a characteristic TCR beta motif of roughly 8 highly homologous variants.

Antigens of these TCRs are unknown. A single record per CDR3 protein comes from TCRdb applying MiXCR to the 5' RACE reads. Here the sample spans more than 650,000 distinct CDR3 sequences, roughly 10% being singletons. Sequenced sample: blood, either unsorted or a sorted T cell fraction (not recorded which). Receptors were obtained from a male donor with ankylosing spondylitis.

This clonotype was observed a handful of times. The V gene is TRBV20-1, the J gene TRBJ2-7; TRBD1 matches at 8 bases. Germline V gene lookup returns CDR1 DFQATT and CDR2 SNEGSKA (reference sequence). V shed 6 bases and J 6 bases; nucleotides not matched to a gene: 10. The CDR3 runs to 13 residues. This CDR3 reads CSAGKDRVSEQYF. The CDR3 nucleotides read TGCAGTGCGGGGAAGGACAGGGTATCCGAGCAGTACTTC.

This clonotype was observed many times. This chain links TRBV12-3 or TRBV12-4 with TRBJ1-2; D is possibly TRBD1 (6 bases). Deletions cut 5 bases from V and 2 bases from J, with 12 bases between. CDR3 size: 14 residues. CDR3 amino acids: CASSDNRENYGYTF. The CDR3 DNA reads TGTGCCAGCAGTGATAACAGGGAGAACTATGGCTACACCTTC.

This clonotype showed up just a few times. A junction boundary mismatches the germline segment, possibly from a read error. CDR3 nucleotides: TGCGCCAGCCACCGGGGACAAGAGGGGGAGCAGCACTTC. This encodes CASHRGQEGEQHF. The rearrangement joins TRBV5-1 to TRBJ2-7, with D possibly TRBD1 on 6 matching bases. The CDR3 contains 13 residues. CDR1 is SGHRS, CDR2 YFSETQ, per germline.

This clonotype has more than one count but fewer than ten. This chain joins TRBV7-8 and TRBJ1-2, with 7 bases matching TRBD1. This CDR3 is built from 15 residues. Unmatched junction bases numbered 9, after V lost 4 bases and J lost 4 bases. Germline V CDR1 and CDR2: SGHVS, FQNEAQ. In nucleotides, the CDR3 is TGTGCCAGCAGCTCCAACAGGGGTGGTGGCTATGGCTACACCTTC. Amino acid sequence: CASSSNRGGGYGYTF.

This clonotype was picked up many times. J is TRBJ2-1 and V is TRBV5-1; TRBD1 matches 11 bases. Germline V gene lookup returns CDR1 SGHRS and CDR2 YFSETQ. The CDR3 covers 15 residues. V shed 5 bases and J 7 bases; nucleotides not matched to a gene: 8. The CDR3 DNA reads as TGCGCCAGCAGGTCCGGGACAGGGGGTCTGAATGAGCAGTTCTTC. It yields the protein CASRSGTGGLNEQFF.

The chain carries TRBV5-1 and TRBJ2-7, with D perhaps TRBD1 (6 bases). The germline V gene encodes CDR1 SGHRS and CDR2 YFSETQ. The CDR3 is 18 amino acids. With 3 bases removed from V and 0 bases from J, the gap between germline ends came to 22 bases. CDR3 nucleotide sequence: TGCGCCAGCAGCTCGCAGGACAGTGACCTTGGGCCCTCCTACGAGCAGTACTTC. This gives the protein CASSSQDSDLGPSYEQYF.

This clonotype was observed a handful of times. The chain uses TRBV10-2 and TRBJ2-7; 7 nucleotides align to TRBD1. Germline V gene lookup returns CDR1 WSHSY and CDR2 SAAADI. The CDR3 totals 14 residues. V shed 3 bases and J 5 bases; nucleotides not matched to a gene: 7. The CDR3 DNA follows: TGCGCCAGCAGTGATGGAGACAGGGCCAACGAGCAGTACTTC. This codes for CASSDGDRANEQYF.

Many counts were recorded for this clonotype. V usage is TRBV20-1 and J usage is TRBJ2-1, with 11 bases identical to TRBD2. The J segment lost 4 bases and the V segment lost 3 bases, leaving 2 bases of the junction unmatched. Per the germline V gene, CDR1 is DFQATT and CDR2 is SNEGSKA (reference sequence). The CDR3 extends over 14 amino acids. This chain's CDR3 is CSARGTSGYNEQFF. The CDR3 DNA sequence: TGCAGTGCTAGGGGGACTAGCGGATACAATGAGCAGTTCTTC.

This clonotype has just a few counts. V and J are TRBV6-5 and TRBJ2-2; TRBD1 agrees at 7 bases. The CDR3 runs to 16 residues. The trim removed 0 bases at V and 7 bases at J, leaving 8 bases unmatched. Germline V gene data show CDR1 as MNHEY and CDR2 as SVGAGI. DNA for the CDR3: TGTGCCAGCAGTTACTCAAACAGGGGTTCGGACGGGGAGCTGTTTTTT. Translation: CASSYSNRGSDGELFF.

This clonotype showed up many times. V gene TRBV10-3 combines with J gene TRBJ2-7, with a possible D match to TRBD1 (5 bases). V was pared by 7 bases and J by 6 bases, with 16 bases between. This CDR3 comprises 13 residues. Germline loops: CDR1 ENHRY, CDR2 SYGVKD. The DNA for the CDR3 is TGTGCCATCAACGGTGGCAGGGTGGGCGAGCAGTACTTC. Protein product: CAINGGRVGEQYF.

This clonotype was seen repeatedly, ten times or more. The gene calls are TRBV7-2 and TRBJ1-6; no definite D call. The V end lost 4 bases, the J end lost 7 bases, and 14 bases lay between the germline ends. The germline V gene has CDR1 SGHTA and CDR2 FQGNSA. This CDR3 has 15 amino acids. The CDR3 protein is CASSSDLMGNSPLHF. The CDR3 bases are TGTGCCAGCAGCTCAGATCTAATGGGGAATTCACCCCTCCACTTT.

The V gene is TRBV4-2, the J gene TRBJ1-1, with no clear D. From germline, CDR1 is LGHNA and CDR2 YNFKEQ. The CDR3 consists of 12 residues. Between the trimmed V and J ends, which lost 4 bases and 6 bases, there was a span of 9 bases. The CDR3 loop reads CASSRDSAEAFF. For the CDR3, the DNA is TGTGCCAGCAGCCGAGATTCCGCTGAAGCTTTCTTT.

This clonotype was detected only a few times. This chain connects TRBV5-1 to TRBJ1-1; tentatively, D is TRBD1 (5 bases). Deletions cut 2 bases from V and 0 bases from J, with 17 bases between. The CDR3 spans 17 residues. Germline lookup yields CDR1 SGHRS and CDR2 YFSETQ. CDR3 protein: CASSFNRLGPMNTEAFF. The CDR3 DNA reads TGCGCCAGCAGCTTTAACCGACTGGGGCCTATGAACACTGAAGCTTTCTTT.

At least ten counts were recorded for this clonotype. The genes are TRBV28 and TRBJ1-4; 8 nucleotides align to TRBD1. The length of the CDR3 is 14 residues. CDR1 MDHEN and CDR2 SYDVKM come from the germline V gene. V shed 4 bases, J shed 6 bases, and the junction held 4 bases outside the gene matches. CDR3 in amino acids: CASSSGTGYEKLFF. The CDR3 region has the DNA TGTGCCAGCAGTTCCGGGACAGGTTATGAAAAACTGTTTTTT.